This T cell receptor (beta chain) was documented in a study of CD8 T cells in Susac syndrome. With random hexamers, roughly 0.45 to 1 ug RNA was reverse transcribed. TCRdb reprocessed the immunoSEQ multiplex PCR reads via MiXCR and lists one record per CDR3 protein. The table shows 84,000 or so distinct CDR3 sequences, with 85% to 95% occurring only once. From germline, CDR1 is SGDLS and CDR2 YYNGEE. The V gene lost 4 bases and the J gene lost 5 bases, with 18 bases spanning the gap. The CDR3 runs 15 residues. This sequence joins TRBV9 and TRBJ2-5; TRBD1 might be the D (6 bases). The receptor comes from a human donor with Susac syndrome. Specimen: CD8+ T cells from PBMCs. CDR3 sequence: CASSRPQGPGETQYF. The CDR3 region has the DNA TGTGCCAGCAGCCGACCACAGGGCCCGGGGGAGACCCAGTACTTC.